The following is a T cell receptor (beta chain) sequence with its context. This specimen belongs to a study of technical replicates of blood from a handful of donors. CDR1 WNHNN and CDR2 SYGVQD come from the germline V gene (reference sequence). Trimming left V 3 bases short and J 4 bases short, with 21 bases between. This CDR3 region has 17 residues. Produced via immunoSEQ multiplex PCR; TCRdb's table is partial and in-frame only. The table includes nearly 80,000 clones, 95% to 98% detected once. The origin of this receptor is a human donor in good health. Sequenced sample: T cells isolated from PBMCs. This rearrangement joins TRBV10-1 to TRBJ1-2, with D perhaps matching TRBD1 (5 bases). The CDR3 region has the DNA TGCGCCAGCAGTGAAAAGGTACCAACAGGAACCCCCTATGGCTACACCTTC. It yields the protein CASSEKVPTGTPYGYTF.